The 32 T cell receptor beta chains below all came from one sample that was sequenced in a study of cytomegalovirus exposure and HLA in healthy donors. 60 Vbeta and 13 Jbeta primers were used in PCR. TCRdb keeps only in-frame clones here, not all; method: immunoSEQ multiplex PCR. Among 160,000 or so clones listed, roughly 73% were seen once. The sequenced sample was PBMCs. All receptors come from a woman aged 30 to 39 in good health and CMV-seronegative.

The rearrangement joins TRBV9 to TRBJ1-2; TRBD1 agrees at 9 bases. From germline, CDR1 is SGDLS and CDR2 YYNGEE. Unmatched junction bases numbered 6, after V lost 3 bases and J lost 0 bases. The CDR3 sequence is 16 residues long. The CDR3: CASSGTGAGANYGYTF. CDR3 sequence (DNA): TGTGCCAGCAGCGGGACAGGGGCCGGAGCTAACTATGGCTACACCTTC.

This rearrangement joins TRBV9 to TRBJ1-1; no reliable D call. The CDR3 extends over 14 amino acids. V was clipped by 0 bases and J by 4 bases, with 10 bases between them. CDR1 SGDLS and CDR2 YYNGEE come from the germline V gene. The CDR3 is CASSVVGLGTEAFF. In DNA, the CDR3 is TGTGCCAGCAGCGTAGTGGGCCTCGGCACTGAAGCTTTCTTT.

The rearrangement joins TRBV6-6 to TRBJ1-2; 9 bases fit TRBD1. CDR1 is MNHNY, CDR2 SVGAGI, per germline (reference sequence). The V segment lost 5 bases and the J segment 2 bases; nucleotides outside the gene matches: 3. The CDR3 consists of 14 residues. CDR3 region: CASSPDRGNYGYTF. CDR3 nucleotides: TGTGCCAGCAGTCCGGACAGGGGAAACTATGGCTACACCTTC.

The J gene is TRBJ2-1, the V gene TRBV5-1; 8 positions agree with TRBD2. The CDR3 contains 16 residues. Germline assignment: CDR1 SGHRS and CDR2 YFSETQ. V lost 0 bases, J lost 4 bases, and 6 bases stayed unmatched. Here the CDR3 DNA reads TGCGCCAGCAGCTTGGCGGCTAGCGGGCTATACAATGAGCAGTTCTTC. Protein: CASSLAASGLYNEQFF.

The CDR3 reads CASSFPGSGNTIYF. The CDR3, as DNA: TGTGCCAGCAGCTTCCCCGGTTCCGGAAACACCATATATTTT. The chain carries TRBV11-2 and TRBJ1-3; D gene unclear. The CDR3 is 14 amino acids. Trimming took 3 bases from V and 4 from J, leaving 10 bases between them. Germline V gives CDR1 SGHAT, CDR2 FQNNGV.

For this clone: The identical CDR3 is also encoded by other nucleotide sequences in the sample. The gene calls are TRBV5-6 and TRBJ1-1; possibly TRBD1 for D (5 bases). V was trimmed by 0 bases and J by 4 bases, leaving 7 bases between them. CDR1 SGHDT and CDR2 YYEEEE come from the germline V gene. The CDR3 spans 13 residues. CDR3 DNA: TGTGCCAGCAGCTTGGGGGGGGGCACTGAAGCTTTCTTT. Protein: CASSLGGGTEAFF.

The CDR3 spells CASSIRTGADKNIQYF. DNA for the CDR3: TGTGCCAGTAGTATACGGACAGGGGCTGACAAAAACATTCAGTACTTC. V usage is TRBV19 and J usage is TRBJ2-4; 9 bases map to TRBD1. Trimming at V came to 2 bases and at J to 3 bases, leaving 5 bases not matched to a gene. Germline CDR1 is LNHDA and CDR2 is SQIVND (reference sequence). The CDR3 runs 16 residues.

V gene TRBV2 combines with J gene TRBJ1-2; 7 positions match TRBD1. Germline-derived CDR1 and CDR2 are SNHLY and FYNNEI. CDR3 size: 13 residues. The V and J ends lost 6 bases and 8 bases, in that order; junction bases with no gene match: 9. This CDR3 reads CASRRDRVVGYTF. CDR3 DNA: TGTGCCAGCAGGCGAGACAGGGTAGTAGGCTACACCTTC.

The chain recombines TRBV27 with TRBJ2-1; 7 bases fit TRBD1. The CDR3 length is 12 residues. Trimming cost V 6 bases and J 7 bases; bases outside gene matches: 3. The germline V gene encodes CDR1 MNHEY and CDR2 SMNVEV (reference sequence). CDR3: CASRGGGNEQFF. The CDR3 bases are TGTGCCAGCAGAGGGGGCGGGAATGAGCAGTTCTTC.

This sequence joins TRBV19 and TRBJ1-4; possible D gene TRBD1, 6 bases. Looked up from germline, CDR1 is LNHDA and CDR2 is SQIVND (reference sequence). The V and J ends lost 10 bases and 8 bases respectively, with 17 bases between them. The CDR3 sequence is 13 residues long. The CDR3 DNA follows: TGTGCCACCTCCGACGGCACAGGGGAAAAACTGTTTTTT. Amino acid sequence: CATSDGTGEKLFF.

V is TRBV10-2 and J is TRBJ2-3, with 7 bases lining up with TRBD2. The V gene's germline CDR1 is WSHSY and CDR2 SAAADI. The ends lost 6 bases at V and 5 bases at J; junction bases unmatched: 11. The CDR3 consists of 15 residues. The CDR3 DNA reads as TGCGCCAGCAGAGATACTAGCGTCGGAGGAGATACGCAGTATTTT. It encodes CASRDTSVGGDTQYF.

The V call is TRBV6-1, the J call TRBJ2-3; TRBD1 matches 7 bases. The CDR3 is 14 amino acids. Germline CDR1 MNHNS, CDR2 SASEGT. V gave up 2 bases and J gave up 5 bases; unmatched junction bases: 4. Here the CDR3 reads CASSEQGVIDTQYF. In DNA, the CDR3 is TGTGCCAGCAGTGAACAGGGGGTCATAGATACGCAGTATTTT.

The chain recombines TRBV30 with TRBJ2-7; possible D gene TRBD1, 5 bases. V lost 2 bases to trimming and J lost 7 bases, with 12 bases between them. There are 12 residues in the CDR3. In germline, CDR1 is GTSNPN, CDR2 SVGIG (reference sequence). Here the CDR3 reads CAWSSGLGEQYF. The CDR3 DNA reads TGTGCCTGGAGTTCAGGGCTGGGGGAGCAGTACTTC.

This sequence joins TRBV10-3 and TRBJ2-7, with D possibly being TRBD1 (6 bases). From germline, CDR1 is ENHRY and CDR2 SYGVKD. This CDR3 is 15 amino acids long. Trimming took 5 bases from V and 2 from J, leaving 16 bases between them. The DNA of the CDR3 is TGTGCCATCAGTCCCAGGGGAGCCTTAACCTACGAGCAGTACTTC. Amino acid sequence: CAISPRGALTYEQYF.

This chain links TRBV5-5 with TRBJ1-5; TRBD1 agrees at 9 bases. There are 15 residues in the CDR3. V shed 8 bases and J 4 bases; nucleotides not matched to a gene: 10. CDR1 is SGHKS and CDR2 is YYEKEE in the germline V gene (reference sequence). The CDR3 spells CARENGQGRNQPQHF. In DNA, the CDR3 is TGTGCCAGAGAGAACGGACAGGGGCGAAATCAGCCCCAGCATTTT.

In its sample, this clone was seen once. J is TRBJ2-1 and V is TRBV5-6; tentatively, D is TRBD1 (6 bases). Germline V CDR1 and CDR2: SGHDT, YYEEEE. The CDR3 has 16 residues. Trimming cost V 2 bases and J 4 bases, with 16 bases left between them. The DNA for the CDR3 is TGTGCCAGCAGCTTTTTTGGGGGCGTGAGTTACAATGAGCAGTTCTTC. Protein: CASSFFGGVSYNEQFF. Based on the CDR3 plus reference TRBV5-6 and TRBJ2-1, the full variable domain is DAGVTQSPTHLIKTRGQQVTLRCSPKSGHDTVSWYQQALGQGPQFIFQYYEEEERQRGNFPDRFSGHQFPNYSSELNVNALLLGDSALYLCASSFFGGVSYNEQFFGPGTRLTVL.

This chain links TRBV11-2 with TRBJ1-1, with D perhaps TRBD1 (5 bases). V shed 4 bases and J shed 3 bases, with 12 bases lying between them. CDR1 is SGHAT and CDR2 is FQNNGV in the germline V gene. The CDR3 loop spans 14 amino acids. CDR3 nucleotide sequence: TGTGCCAGCAGCTACCGATCGGGGGACACTGAAGCTTTCTTT. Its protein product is CASSYRSGDTEAFF.

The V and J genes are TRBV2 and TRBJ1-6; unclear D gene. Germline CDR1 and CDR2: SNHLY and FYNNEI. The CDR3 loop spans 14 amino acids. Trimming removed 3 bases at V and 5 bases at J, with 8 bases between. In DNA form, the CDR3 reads TGTGCCAGCAGTGACGGGAGGGATAATTCACCCCTCCACTTT. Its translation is CASSDGRDNSPLHF.

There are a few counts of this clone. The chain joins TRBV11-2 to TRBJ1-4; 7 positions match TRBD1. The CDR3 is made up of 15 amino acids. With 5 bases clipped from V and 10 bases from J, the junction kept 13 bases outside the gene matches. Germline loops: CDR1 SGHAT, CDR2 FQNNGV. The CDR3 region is CASSGRDSLSRKLFF. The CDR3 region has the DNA TGTGCCAGCAGCGGCCGGGACAGTCTAAGCAGAAAACTGTTTTTT.

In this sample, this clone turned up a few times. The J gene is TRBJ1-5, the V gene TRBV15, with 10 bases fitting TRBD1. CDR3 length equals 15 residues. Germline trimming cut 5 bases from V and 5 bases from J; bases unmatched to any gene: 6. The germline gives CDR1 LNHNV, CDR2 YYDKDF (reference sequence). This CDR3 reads CATSLGQGWYQPQHF. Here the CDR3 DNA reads TGTGCCACCAGCCTGGGACAGGGGTGGTATCAGCCCCAGCATTTT.

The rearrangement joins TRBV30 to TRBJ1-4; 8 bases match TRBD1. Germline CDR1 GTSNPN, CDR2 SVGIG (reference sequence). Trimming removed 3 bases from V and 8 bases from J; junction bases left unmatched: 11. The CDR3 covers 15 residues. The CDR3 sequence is CAWSAGQGLSEKLFF. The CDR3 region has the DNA TGTGCCTGGAGCGCAGGACAGGGCCTCTCAGAAAAACTGTTTTTT.

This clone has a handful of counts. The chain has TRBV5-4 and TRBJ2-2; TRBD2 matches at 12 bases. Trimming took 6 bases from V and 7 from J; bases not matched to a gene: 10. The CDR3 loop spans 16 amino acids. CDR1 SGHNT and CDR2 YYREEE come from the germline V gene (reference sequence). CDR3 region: CASTLLAGGQGGELFF. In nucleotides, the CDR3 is TGTGCCAGCACCCTACTAGCGGGGGGCCAAGGCGGGGAGCTGTTTTTT.

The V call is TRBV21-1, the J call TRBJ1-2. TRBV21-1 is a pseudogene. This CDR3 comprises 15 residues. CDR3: CASSNAGGQIYGYTF. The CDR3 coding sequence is TGTGCCAGCAGCAATGCCGGGGGGCAAATCTATGGCTACACCTTC.

For the CDR3, the DNA is TGTGCCACCAGCAGAGGAACGGAAGAGACCCAGTACTTC. It codes for CATSRGTEETQYF. The chain has TRBV15 and TRBJ2-5; D unresolved. Germline CDR1 LNHNV, CDR2 YYDKDF (reference sequence). The CDR3 covers 13 residues. Trimming removed 1 base from V and 3 bases from J, with 6 bases in between.

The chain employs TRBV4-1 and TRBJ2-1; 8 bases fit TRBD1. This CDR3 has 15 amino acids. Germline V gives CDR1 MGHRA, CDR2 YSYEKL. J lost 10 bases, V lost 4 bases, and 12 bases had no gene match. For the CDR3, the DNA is TGCGCCAGCAGCCCGGCCCCTGGACAGGGTCGGGAGCAGTTCTTC. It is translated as CASSPAPGQGREQFF.

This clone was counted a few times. CDR3: CASSSGQGLNTEAFF. CDR3 bases: TGTGCCAGCAGTTCCGGACAGGGATTGAACACTGAAGCTTTCTTT. The chain joins TRBV6-5 to TRBJ1-1; 8 bases match TRBD1. The CDR3 has 15 amino acids. Germline-derived CDR1 and CDR2 are MNHEY and SVGAGI. The trim removed 4 bases at V and 0 bases at J, leaving 4 bases unmatched.

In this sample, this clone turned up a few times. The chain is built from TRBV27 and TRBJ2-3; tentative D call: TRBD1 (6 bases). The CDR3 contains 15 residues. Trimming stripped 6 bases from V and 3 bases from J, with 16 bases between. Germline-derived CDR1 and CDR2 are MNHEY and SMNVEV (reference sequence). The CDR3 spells CASRAGQTGTDTQYF. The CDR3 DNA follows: TGTGCCAGCAGAGCCGGACAGACAGGAACAGATACGCAGTATTTT.

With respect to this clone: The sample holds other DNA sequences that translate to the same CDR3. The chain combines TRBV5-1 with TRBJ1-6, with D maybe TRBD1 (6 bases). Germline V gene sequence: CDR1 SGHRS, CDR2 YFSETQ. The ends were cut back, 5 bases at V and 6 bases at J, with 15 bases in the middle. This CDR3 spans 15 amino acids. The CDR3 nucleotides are TGCGCCAGCAGGGAAAGACAGGAACGTAATTCACCCCTCCACTTT. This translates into CASRERQERNSPLHF.

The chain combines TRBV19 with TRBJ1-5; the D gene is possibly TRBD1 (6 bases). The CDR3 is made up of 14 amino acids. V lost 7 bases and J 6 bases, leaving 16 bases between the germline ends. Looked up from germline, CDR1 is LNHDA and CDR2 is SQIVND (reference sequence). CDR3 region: CASTQQGLGQPQHF. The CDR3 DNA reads TGTGCCAGTACCCAACAGGGTTTAGGTCAGCCCCAGCATTTT. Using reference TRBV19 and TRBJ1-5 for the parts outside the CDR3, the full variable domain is DGGITQSPKYLFRKEGQNVTLSCEQNLNHDAMYWYRQDPGQGLRLIYYSQIVNDFQKGDIAEGYSVSREKKESFPLTVTSAQKNPTAFYLCASTQQGLGQPQHFGDGTRLSIL.

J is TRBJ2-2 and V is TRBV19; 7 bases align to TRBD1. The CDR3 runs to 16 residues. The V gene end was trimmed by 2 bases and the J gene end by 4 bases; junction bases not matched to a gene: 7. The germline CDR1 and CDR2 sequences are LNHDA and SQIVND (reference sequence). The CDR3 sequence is CASSIRVAGGTGELFF. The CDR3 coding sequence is TGTGCCAGTAGTATAAGGGTGGCAGGGGGCACCGGGGAGCTGTTTTTT.

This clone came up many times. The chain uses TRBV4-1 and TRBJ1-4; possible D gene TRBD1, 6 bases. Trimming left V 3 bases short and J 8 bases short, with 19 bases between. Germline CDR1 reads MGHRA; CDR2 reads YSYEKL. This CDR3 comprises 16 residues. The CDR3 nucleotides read TGCGCCAGCAGCCACGTACAGGGCCAGGAAAGAGAAAAACTGTTTTTT. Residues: CASSHVQGQEREKLFF.

The DNA of the CDR3 is TGCGCCAGCAGGTCCGGGTTCTCCGCGAACACCGGGGAGCTGTTTTTT. It yields the protein CASRSGFSANTGELFF. The chain carries TRBV5-1 and TRBJ2-2; D ambiguous. The CDR3 is 16 amino acids. The germline gives CDR1 SGHRS, CDR2 YFSETQ. Deletions cut 5 bases from V and 0 bases from J, with 14 bases between.